This TCR beta chain was sequenced in a study of blood T cells in healthy people across ages. Overall study findings and caveats: Per million T cells, TCR beta diversity dropped about linearly as age rose.

The CDR3 is 16 amino acids. Trimming removed 6 bases from V and 4 bases from J, with 19 bases in between. Germline lookup yields CDR1 KGHSH and CDR2 LQKENI. The use of a sample-barcoded 5' primer and a J-beta primer mix characterized a second PCR of roughly 6 to 11 cycles. Each CDR3 protein gets one entry after TCRdb re-called the 5' RACE reads with MiXCR. The sample lists 700,000 to 900,000 distinct CDR3 sequences; approximately 53% were seen once. About this clonotype: No antigen is known for it.

The clonotype was recovered from a man older than 75 in good health. Sequencing was done on a sample of blood. The chain has TRBV18 and TRBJ2-1; D is ambiguous. CDR3 nucleotide sequence: TGTGCCAGCTCGATTCTTTTAGGAGTCCGTTACAATGAGCAGTTCTTC. It codes for CASSILLGVRYNEQFF.